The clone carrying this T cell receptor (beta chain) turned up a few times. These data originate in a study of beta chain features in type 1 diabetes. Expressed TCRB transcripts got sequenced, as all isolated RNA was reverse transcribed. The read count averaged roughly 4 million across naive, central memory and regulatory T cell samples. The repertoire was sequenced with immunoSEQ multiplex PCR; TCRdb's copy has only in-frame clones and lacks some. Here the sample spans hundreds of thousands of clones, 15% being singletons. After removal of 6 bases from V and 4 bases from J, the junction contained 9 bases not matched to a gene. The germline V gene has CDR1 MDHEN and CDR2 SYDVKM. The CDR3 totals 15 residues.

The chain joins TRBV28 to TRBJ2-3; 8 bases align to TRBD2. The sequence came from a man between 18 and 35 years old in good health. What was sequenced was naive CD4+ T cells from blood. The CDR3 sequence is CASRSTSADPDTQYF. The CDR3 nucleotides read TGTGCCAGCAGGTCGACTAGCGCGGATCCAGATACGCAGTATTTT.